The T cell receptor (beta chain) described here comes from a study of preoperative IRX-2 immunotherapy in early breast cancer. The data were produced by immunoSEQ multiplex PCR, yet TCRdb's version contains in-frame clones alone and is incomplete. Of about 34,000 clones listed, 90% to 95% are singletons. The V end was cut by 6 bases, the J end by 5 bases, with 13 bases between. CDR1 is SGHVS and CDR2 is FQNEAQ in the germline V gene. The CDR3 runs 13 residues. Treatment reported: preoperative locoregional IRX-2 cytokine immunotherapy. This phase Ib study tested locoregional IRX-2 cytokine immunotherapy given before surgery.

The biological material was taken from a patient treated with IRX-2 immunotherapy. The receptor comes from a human donor with breast cancer. The chain recombines TRBV7-8 with TRBJ1-2; D gene unclear. The CDR3 region is CASSSRTVYGYTF. The CDR3 nucleotides read TGTGCCAGCAGTTCCAGGACGGTTTATGGCTACACCTTC.